These 2 T cell receptor beta chains were all obtained from the same sample, sequenced in a study of CD8+ T cells in alopecia areata. As the sequencing template, cDNA was produced by extracting RNA and reverse transcribing it. Sequencing used immunoSEQ multiplex PCR; TCRdb keeps in-frame clones, though not all of them. The table lists around 130,000 clones, 45% to 65% of them singletons. The sample in question was CD4+ T cells sorted from blood, obtained at week 0. These receptors were collected from a human donor with alopecia areata.

CDR3 protein: CASSTPGQGPYGYTF. The CDR3 coding sequence is TGTGCCAGTAGTACCCCTGGACAGGGGCCTTATGGCTACACCTTC. The rearrangement links TRBV19 to TRBJ1-2, with 9 bases lining up with TRBD1. Germline V gene sequence: CDR1 LNHDA, CDR2 SQIVND (reference sequence). The trim removed 4 bases at V and 5 bases at J, leaving 8 bases unmatched. The CDR3 totals 15 residues.

V and J are TRBV30 and TRBJ2-5; tentatively, D is TRBD1 (5 bases). With 3 bases removed from V and 4 bases from J, the gap between germline ends came to 15 bases. The CDR3 runs to 14 residues. Germline CDR1 is GTSNPN and CDR2 is SVGIG (reference sequence). The CDR3 DNA sequence: TGTGCCTGGAGGCCAGGGCAGGGTGGAGAGACCCAGTACTTC. Amino acids: CAWRPGQGGETQYF. The whole variable domain, remainder taken from reference TRBV30 and TRBJ2-5, is SQTIHQWPATLVQPVGSPLSLECTVEGTSNPNLYWYRQAAGRGLQLLFYSVGIGQISSEVPQNLSASRPQDRQFILSSKKLLLSDSGFYLCAWRPGQGGETQYFGPGTRLLVL.